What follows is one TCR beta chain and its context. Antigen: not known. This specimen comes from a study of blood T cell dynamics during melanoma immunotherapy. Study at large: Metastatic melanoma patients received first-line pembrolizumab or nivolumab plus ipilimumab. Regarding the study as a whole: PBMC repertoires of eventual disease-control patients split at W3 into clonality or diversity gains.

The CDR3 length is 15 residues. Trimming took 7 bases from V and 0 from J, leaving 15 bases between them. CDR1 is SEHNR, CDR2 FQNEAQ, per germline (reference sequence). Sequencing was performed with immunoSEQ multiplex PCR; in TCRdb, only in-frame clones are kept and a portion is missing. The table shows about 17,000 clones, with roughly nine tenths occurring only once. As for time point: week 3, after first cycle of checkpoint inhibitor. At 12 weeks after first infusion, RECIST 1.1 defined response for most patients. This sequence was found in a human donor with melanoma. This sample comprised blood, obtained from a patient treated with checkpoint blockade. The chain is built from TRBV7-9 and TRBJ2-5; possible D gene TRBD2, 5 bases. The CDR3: CASNADSTYQETQYF. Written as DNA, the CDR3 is TGTGCCAGCAACGCGGACTCAACGTACCAAGAGACCCAGTACTTC.